These 15 T cell receptor beta chains originate from one sample sequenced in a study of long-term antiretroviral therapy in people with HIV (dated by TCRdb to between 2021 and 2024). The immunoSEQ hsTCRB v3.0 assay was used at survey level resolution for TRB variable region sequencing. TCRdb took this table from immuneACCESS and kept in-frame rearrangements with V and J called. Such tables lack part of the clones; where checked against another copy, unresolved V genes explain under half of the gap, and the rest is unexplained. Present in this sample are approximately 26,000 clones, roughly 90% of which were seen just once. The ten largest make up 3.6% of the sample. The sample consisted of unsorted PBMCs, taken 1.8 years after starting antiretroviral therapy. Every receptor here comes from a young woman with HIV.

About this clone itself: The sample contains more than one DNA sequence encoding this CDR3. The chain employs TRBV7-2 and TRBJ2-7, with D hard to call. Germline CDR1 reads SGHTA; CDR2 reads FQGNSA. Trimming pared 5 bases from V and 1 base from J, leaving 6 bases between. The CDR3 covers 12 residues. The CDR3 DNA sequence: TGTGCCAGCAGCCCCACTTCCTACGAGCAGTACTTC. Its translation is CASSPTSYEQYF.

The gene calls are TRBV4-2 and TRBJ2-1, with D possibly being TRBD1 (6 bases). Germline CDR1 LGHNA, CDR2 YNFKEQ. The CDR3 spans 16 residues. Trimming stripped 6 bases from V and 0 bases from J, with 15 bases between. CDR3 loop: CASSPSQGNSYNEQFF. CDR3 DNA: TGTGCCAGCAGTCCGTCACAGGGAAACTCCTACAATGAGCAGTTCTTC.

The V and J genes are TRBV19 and TRBJ2-7; D remains ambiguous. This CDR3 contains 12 residues. The germline V and J ends were trimmed by 6 bases and 3 bases, with 9 bases remaining between them. Per the germline V gene, CDR1 is LNHDA and CDR2 is SQIVND (reference sequence). The CDR3 region is CASRGPFYEQYF. In DNA form, the CDR3 reads TGTGCCAGTAGGGGTCCGTTCTACGAGCAGTACTTC.

DNA for the CDR3: TGCGCCAGCAGCTTGGAACAGGGGGCGAACACTGAAGCTTTCTTT. This translates into CASSLEQGANTEAFF. The rearrangement joins TRBV5-1 to TRBJ1-1; 9 bases agree with TRBD1. Trimming at V came to 0 bases and at J to 1 base, leaving 1 base not matched to a gene. The germline gives CDR1 SGHRS, CDR2 YFSETQ. This CDR3 is 15 amino acids long.

The rearrangement joins TRBV6-6 to TRBJ2-6; no reliable D call. This CDR3 is 13 amino acids long. Trimming cost V 5 bases and J 1 base, with 3 bases left between them. Germline V gene data show CDR1 as MNHNY and CDR2 as SVGAGI (reference sequence). CDR3 loop: CASSRSGANVLTF. In DNA, the CDR3 is TGTGCCAGCAGTCGGTCTGGGGCCAACGTCCTGACTTTC.

This chain joins TRBV9 and TRBJ2-7; D assignment may be TRBD1 or TRBD2 (5 bases each). V was pared by 1 base and J by 0 bases, with 11 bases between. The CDR3 totals 15 residues. Germline CDR1 reads SGDLS; CDR2 reads YYNGEE. DNA of the CDR3: TGTGCCAGCAGCGTAAACCCAGGGACCTCCTACGAGCAGTACTTC. Translated: CASSVNPGTSYEQYF.

The V call is TRBV7-9, the J call TRBJ1-3, with D unclear. This CDR3 region has 16 residues. The V gene's germline CDR1 is SEHNR and CDR2 FQNEAQ (reference sequence). With 3 bases removed from V and 2 bases from J, the gap between germline ends came to 14 bases. CDR3 sequence (DNA): TGTGCCAGCAGCTTCCCAGGCCTTGACGCTGGAAACACCATATATTTT. It encodes CASSFPGLDAGNTIYF.

V is TRBV28 and J is TRBJ2-1; a weak D match, TRBD2 (6 bases). Between the trimmed V and J ends, which lost 4 bases and 3 bases, there was a span of 10 bases. Germline CDR1 MDHEN, CDR2 SYDVKM. The CDR3 runs 14 residues. CDR3 coding DNA: TGTGCCAGCAGTTCCGGGACTTTCTACAATGAGCAGTTCTTC. It specifies CASSSGTFYNEQFF.

This clone was detected a few times. The rearrangement joins TRBV19 to TRBJ1-2; D might be TRBD1 (5 bases). V lost 5 bases and J lost 4, with 17 bases in between. The CDR3 loop spans 15 amino acids. From germline, CDR1 is LNHDA and CDR2 SQIVND (reference sequence). The CDR3 DNA is TGTGCCAGTAGTCCCCGGGGGACGGGGTTCTATGGCTACACCTTC. This sequence encodes CASSPRGTGFYGYTF.

This clone was counted a few times. CDR3 region: CGSRGLNTEAFF. CDR3 in DNA: TGTGGTAGTCGCGGGTTGAACACTGAAGCTTTCTTT. The chain couples TRBV27 to TRBJ1-1; D uncertain. Germline assignment: CDR1 MNHEY and CDR2 SMNVEV (reference sequence). This CDR3 comprises 12 residues.

The chain carries TRBV10-3 and TRBJ1-2; D remains ambiguous. The CDR3 loop spans 16 amino acids. The V gene lost 9 bases and the J gene lost 6 bases, with 26 bases spanning the gap. From germline, CDR1 is ENHRY and CDR2 SYGVKD. The CDR3 nucleotides are TGTGCCATTCCCGCCCCAAGTCGGGCTGCAGAGCATGGCTACACCTTC. This translates into CAIPAPSRAAEHGYTF.

The V and J genes are TRBV7-3 and TRBJ1-2; the match to TRBD1 covers 12 bases. The CDR3 has 14 residues. Germline CDR1 is SGHTA and CDR2 is FQGTGA. V gave up 6 bases and J gave up 7 bases; unmatched junction bases: 6. The CDR3 DNA reads TGTGCCAGCAGTCCCGGGACAGGGGGCACTGGCTACACCTTC. It encodes CASSPGTGGTGYTF.

V usage is TRBV5-1 and J usage is TRBJ2-1; weak D call: TRBD2 (5 bases). The CDR3 totals 12 residues. The V and J ends lost 2 bases and 7 bases respectively, with 7 bases between them. The V gene's germline CDR1 is SGHRS and CDR2 YFSETQ. DNA of the CDR3: TGCGCCAGCAGCTTTGGGAGTAATGAGCAGTTCTTC. This translates into CASSFGSNEQFF. Full variable domain (outside the CDR3, taken from reference TRBV5-1 and TRBJ2-1): KAGVTQTPRYLIKTRGQQVTLSCSPISGHRSVSWYQQTPGQGLQFLFEYFSETQRNKGNFPGRFSGRQFSNSRSEMNVSTLELGDSALYLCASSFGSNEQFFGPGTRLTVL.

The J gene is TRBJ1-5, the V gene TRBV10-3; D gene unclear. CDR1 and CDR2 (germline): ENHRY, SYGVKD. The CDR3 sequence is 17 residues long. V lost 2 bases and J lost 0, with 14 bases in between. The CDR3 nucleotides read TGTGCCATCAGTGAGCAAGGAGATTTGCCTAGCAATCAGCCCCAGCATTTT. Its protein is CAISEQGDLPSNQPQHF.

About this clone: At one end, the junction sequence differs from germline, possibly due to a read error. The genes are TRBV7-7 and TRBJ2-5, with TRBD1 identical over 10 bases. The CDR3 contains 15 residues. The germline V gene has CDR1 SSHAT and CDR2 FNYEAQ (reference sequence). The CDR3 DNA is TGTGCTAGCAGCTTGATAGGGACAGGGGATGAGACCCAGTACTTC. Protein: CASSLIGTGDETQYF.